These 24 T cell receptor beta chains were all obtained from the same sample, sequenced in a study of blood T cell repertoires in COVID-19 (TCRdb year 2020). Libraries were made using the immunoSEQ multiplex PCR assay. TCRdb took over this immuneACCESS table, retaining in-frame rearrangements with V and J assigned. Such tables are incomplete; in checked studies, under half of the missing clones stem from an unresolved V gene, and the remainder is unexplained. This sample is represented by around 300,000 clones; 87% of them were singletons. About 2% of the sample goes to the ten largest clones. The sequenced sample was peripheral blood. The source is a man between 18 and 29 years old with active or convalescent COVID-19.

CDR3 nucleotide sequence: TGCGCCAGCAGCCCGCCGGGACTAGCAGGTTACGAGCAGTACTTC. Its translation is CASSPPGLAGYEQYF. The V and J genes are TRBV4-1 and TRBJ2-7; 9 bases map to TRBD2. V gave up 4 bases and J gave up 4 bases; unmatched junction bases: 8. The germline V gene has CDR1 MGHRA and CDR2 YSYEKL. CDR3 length: 15 residues.

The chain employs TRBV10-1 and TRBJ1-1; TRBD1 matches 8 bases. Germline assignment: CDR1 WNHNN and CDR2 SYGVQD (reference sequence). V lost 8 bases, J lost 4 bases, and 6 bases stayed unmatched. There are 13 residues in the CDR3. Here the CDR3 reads CASSPGQGTEAFF. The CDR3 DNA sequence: TGCGCCAGCTCGCCAGGACAGGGCACTGAAGCTTTCTTT.

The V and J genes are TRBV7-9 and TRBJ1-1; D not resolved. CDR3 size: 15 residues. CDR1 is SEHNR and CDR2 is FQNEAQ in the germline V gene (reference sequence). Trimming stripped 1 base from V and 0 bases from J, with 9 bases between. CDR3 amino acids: CASSLGGLMNTEAFF. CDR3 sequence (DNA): TGTGCCAGCAGCTTAGGAGGACTCATGAACACTGAAGCTTTCTTT.

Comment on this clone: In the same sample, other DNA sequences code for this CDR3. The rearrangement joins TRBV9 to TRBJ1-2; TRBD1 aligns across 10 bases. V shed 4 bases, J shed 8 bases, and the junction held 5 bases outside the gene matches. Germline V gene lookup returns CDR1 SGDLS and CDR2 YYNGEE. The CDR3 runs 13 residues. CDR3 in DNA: TGTGCCAGCAGCCTTGGGACAGGGGAGGGCTACACCTTC. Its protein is CASSLGTGEGYTF.

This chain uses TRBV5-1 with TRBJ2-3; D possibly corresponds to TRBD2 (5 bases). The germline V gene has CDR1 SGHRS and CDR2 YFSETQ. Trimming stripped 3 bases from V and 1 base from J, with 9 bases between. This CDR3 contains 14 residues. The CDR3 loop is CASSWTGGTDTQYF. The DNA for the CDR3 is TGCGCCAGCAGCTGGACCGGGGGCACAGATACGCAGTATTTT.

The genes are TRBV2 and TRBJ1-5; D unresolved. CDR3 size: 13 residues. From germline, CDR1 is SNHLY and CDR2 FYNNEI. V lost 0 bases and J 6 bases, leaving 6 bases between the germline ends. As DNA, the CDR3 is TGTGCCAGCAGTGAAGCTCGTTTTCAGCCCCAGCATTTT. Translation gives CASSEARFQPQHF.

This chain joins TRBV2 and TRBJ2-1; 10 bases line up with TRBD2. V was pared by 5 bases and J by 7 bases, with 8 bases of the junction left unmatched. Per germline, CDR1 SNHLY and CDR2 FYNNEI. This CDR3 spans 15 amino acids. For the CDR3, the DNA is TGTGCCAGCAGTCGCACTAGCGGGGATATAAATGAGCAGTTCTTC. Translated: CASSRTSGDINEQFF.

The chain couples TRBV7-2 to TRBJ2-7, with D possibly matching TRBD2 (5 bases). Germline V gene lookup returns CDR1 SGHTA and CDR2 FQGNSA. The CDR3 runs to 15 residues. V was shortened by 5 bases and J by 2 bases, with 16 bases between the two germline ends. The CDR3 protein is CASSAREGLAYEQYF. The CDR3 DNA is TGTGCCAGCAGCGCCCGTGAGGGATTGGCCTACGAGCAGTACTTC.

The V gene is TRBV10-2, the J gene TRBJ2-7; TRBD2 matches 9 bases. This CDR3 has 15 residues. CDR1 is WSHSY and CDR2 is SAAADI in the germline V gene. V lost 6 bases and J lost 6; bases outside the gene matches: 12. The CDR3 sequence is CASSETGLAGSEQYF. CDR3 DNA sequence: TGCGCCAGCAGCGAAACCGGCCTAGCGGGGTCCGAGCAGTACTTC.

The CDR3 DNA follows: TGTGCCAGCAGCGGCTTAGCGGGGGCCATCACCGGGGAGCTGTTTTTT. It translates to CASSGLAGAITGELFF. The J gene is TRBJ2-2, the V gene TRBV9; 9 bases fit TRBD2. The CDR3 sequence is 16 residues long. Germline assignment: CDR1 SGDLS and CDR2 YYNGEE. After removal of 3 bases from V and 4 bases from J, the junction contained 7 bases not matched to a gene. Filled out from reference TRBV9 and TRBJ2-2, the complete variable domain reads DSGVTQTPKHLITATGQRVTLRCSPRSGDLSVYWYQQSLDQGLQFLIQYYNGEERAKGNILERFSAQQFPDLHSELNLSSLELGDSALYFCASSGLAGAITGELFFGEGSRLTVL.

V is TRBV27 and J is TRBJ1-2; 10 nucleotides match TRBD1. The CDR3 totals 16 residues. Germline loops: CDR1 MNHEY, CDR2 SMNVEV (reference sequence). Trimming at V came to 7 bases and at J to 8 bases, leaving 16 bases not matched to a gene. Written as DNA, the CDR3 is TGTGCCAGCAAAAAACAGACAGGGGGCCGTTGGGAAGGCTACACCTTC. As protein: CASKKQTGGRWEGYTF.

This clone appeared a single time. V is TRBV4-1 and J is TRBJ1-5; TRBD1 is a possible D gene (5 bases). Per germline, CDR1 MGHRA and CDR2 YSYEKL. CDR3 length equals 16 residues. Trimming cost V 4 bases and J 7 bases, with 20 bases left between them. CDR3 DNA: TGCGCCAGCAGCCCCATCCTCCGACAGCGAGAACAGCCCCAGCATTTT. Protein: CASSPILRQREQPQHF.

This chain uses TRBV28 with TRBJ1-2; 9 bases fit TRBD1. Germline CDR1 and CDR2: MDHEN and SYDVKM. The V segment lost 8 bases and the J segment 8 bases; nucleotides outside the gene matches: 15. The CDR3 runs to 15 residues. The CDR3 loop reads CASHSPGQGSAGYTF. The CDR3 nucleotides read TGTGCCAGCCACTCTCCGGGACAGGGTTCTGCCGGCTACACCTTC.

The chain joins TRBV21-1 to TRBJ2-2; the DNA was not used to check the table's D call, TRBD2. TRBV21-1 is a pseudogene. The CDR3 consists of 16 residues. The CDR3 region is CASISKTSGKLGELFF. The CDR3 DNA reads TGTGCCAGCATTTCGAAGACTAGCGGGAAACTTGGGGAGCTGTTTTTT.

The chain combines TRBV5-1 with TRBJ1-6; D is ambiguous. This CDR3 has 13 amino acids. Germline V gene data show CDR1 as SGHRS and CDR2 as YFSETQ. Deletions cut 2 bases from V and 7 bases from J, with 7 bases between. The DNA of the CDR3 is TGCGCCAGCAGCTTAAGTGAGAATTCACCCCTCCACTTT. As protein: CASSLSENSPLHF.

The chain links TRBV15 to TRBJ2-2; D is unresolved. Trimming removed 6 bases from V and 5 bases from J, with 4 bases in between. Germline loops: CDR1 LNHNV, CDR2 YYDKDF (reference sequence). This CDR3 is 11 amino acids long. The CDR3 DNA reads TGTGCCACCAGTCTGACCGGGGAGCTGTTTTTT. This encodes CATSLTGELFF.

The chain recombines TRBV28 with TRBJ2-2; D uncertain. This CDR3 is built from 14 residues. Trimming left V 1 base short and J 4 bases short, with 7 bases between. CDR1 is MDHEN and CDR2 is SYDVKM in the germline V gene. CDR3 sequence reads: CASSLFTGTGELFF. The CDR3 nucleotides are TGTGCCAGCAGTTTATTCACGGGCACCGGGGAGCTGTTTTTT.

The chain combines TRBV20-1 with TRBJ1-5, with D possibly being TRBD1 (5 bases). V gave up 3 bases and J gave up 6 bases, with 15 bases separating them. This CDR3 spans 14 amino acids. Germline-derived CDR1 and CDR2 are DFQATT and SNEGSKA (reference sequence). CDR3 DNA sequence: TGCAGTGCTAGTTGGGGCAGTGATGTTCAGCCCCAGCATTTT. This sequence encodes CSASWGSDVQPQHF.

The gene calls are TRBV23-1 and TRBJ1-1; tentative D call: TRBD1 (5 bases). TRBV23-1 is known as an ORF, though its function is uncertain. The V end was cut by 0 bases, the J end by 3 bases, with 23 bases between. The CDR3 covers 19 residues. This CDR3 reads CASSQSRDSTREVDTEAFF. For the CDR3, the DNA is TGCGCCAGCAGTCAATCGCGGGACTCCACGAGGGAGGTCGACACTGAAGCTTTCTTT.

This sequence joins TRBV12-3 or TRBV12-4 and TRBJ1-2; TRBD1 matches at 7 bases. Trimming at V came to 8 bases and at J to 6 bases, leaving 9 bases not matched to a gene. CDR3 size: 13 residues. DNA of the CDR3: TGTGCCAGCTCCTGGGACAGTCGCCATGGCTACACCTTC. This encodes CASSWDSRHGYTF.

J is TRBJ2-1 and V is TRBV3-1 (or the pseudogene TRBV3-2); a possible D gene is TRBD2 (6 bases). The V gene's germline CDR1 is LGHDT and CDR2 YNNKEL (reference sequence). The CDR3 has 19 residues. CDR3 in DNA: TGTGCGTGCGAAGGGGTGGTTGAGGGCGGGGATAGCTCCTACAATGAGCAGTTCTTC. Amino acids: CACEGVVEGGDSSYNEQFF.

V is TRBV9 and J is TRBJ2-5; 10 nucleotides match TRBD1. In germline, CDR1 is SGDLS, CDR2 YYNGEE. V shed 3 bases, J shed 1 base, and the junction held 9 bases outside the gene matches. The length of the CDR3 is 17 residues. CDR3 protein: CASSGRSTGGGQETQYF. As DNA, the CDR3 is TGTGCCAGCAGCGGCAGATCGACAGGGGGCGGCCAAGAGACCCAGTACTTC.

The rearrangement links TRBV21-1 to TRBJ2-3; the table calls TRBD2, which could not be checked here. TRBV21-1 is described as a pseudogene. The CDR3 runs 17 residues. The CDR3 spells CASSKIRTSGATDTQYF. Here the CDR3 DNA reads TGTGCCAGCAGCAAAATCCGGACTAGCGGAGCGACAGATACGCAGTATTTT.

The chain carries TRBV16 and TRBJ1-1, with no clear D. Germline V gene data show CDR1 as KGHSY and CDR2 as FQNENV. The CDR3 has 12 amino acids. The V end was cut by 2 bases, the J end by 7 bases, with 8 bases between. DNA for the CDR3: TGTGCCAGCAGCCAAGACGGGGTTGAAGCTTTCTTT. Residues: CASSQDGVEAFF.